The 29 T cell receptor beta chains below all came from one sample that was sequenced in a study of cytomegalovirus exposure and HLA in healthy donors. PCR primers comprised 60 Vbeta and 13 Jbeta primers. Data came from immunoSEQ multiplex PCR; TCRdb stores just in-frame clones and leaves some out. The table shows about 200,000 clones, with 82% occurring only once. The specimen sequenced was PBMCs. The source is a woman aged 40 to 49 in good health and CMV-seronegative.

The CDR3 region has the DNA TGTGCCACCACGTCCGGAGAAGAGCAGTACTTC. It encodes CATTSGEEQYF. The gene calls are TRBV2 and TRBJ2-7; the D is unclear. The CDR3 runs to 11 residues. Germline V gives CDR1 SNHLY, CDR2 FYNNEI. The ends were cut back, 10 bases at V and 7 bases at J, with 14 bases in the middle.

This rearrangement joins TRBV28 to TRBJ2-7; the match to TRBD2 covers 7 bases. The CDR3 consists of 11 residues. Germline assignment: CDR1 MDHEN and CDR2 SYDVKM. Trimming removed 8 bases from V and 2 bases from J; junction bases left unmatched: 0. The CDR3 spells CASGRAYEQYF. DNA for the CDR3: TGTGCCAGCGGGAGGGCCTACGAGCAGTACTTC. The variable domain in full, with the rest retrieved from reference TRBV28 and TRBJ2-7, is DVKVTQSSRYLVKRTGEKVFLECVQDMDHENMFWYRQDPGLGLRLIYFSYDVKMKEKGDIPEGYSVSREKKERFSLILESASTNQTSMYLCASGRAYEQYFGPGTRLTVT.

V gene TRBV11-2 combines with J gene TRBJ1-1; D ambiguous. Germline V lookup: CDR1 SGHAT, CDR2 FQNNGV. The CDR3 consists of 12 residues. The V end lost 0 bases, the J end lost 11 bases, and 10 bases lay between the germline ends. The CDR3 DNA reads TGTGCCAGCAGCTTAGACCGACTCGGGGCTTTCTTT. This encodes CASSLDRLGAFF.

The chain couples TRBV19 to TRBJ2-5, with 8 bases that match TRBD2. Germline trimming cut 3 bases from V and 1 base from J; bases unmatched to any gene: 10. CDR1 and CDR2 from the germline V gene are LNHDA and SQIVND (reference sequence). This CDR3 contains 17 residues. CDR3 nucleotides: TGTGCCAGTAGTATTGTCGGGGTAGCGGGGAGCCAAGAGACCCAGTACTTC. Its translation is CASSIVGVAGSQETQYF.

The chain recombines TRBV6-5 with TRBJ1-5, with a weak D call TRBD1 (5 bases). Germline loops: CDR1 MNHEY, CDR2 SVGAGI. The CDR3 consists of 13 residues. Trimming removed 8 bases from V and 4 bases from J, with 12 bases in between. CDR3 sequence reads: CASGQTENQPQHF. The DNA of the CDR3 is TGTGCCAGCGGCCAGACAGAAAATCAGCCCCAGCATTTT.

J is TRBJ2-1 and V is TRBV28; 11 nucleotides agree with TRBD2. The CDR3 is made up of 15 amino acids. Looked up from germline, CDR1 is MDHEN and CDR2 is SYDVKM. The trim removed 3 bases at V and 7 bases at J, leaving 5 bases unmatched. The CDR3 DNA follows: TGTGCCAGCAGTTTTAGCGGGAGGGCCGGGAATGAGCAGTTCTTC. It is translated as CASSFSGRAGNEQFF.

The V and J genes are TRBV19 and TRBJ2-7; D might be TRBD1 (5 bases). Germline-derived CDR1 and CDR2 are LNHDA and SQIVND (reference sequence). V dropped 7 bases and J dropped 5 bases, with 21 bases sitting between them. This CDR3 has 15 amino acids. The CDR3 loop reads CASTFGAGLLHEQYF. The DNA of the CDR3 is TGTGCCAGTACCTTCGGAGCAGGGCTCCTCCACGAGCAGTACTTC. Filled out from reference TRBV19 and TRBJ2-7, the complete variable domain reads DGGITQSPKYLFRKEGQNVTLSCEQNLNHDAMYWYRQDPGQGLRLIYYSQIVNDFQKGDIAEGYSVSREKKESFPLTVTSAQKNPTAFYLCASTFGAGLLHEQYFGPGTRLTVT.

The rearrangement links TRBV30 to TRBJ2-1, with 7 bases that match TRBD2. This CDR3 contains 13 residues. V shed 2 bases, J shed 12 bases, and the junction held 10 bases outside the gene matches. CDR1 and CDR2 from the germline V gene are GTSNPN and SVGIG (reference sequence). For the CDR3, the DNA is TGTGCCTGGAGTCTAGGGTGGGGCGGGGGGCAGTTCTTC. Translating it yields CAWSLGWGGGQFF.

The rearrangement uses TRBV19 and TRBJ2-1; D is uncertain. Per germline, CDR1 LNHDA and CDR2 SQIVND (reference sequence). The CDR3 length is 11 residues. Between the trimmed V and J ends, which lost 5 bases and 15 bases, there was a span of 14 bases. CDR3 amino acids: CASSSGLWLFF. CDR3 nucleotide sequence: TGTGCCAGTAGTTCGGGTTTATGGCTGTTCTTC.

A single count supports this clone. This rearrangement joins TRBV4-2 to TRBJ2-1, with TRBD2 as a possible D gene (6 bases). Germline-derived CDR1 and CDR2 are LGHNA and YNFKEQ. This CDR3 comprises 14 residues. Trimming shortened V by 4 bases and J by 1 base, and 8 bases separated the two germline ends. The CDR3 protein is CASSRGESYNEQFF. Written as DNA, the CDR3 is TGTGCCAGCAGCCGGGGGGAGTCCTACAATGAGCAGTTCTTC.

The V gene is TRBV10-3, the J gene TRBJ1-1; 8 nucleotides agree with TRBD1. V shed 3 bases, J shed 6 bases, and the junction held 12 bases outside the gene matches. The length of the CDR3 is 16 residues. CDR1 and CDR2 (germline): ENHRY, SYGVKD. The CDR3 sequence is CAISERMDRAGAEAFF. CDR3 coding DNA: TGTGCCATCAGTGAACGGATGGACAGGGCAGGCGCTGAAGCTTTCTTT.

The rearrangement uses TRBV6-1 and TRBJ1-6; D remains ambiguous. V was pared by 6 bases and J by 10 bases, with 10 bases between. The germline V gene has CDR1 MNHNS and CDR2 SASEGT. This CDR3 has 12 residues. CDR3 coding DNA: TGTGCCAGCAGGCTATCCATGTCACCCCTCCACTTT. Its translation: CASRLSMSPLHF.

This chain links TRBV10-3 with TRBJ2-7; maybe TRBD1 (6 bases). V lost 3 bases and J 1 base, leaving 16 bases between the germline ends. The CDR3 is 16 amino acids. Per the germline V gene, CDR1 is ENHRY and CDR2 is SYGVKD. CDR3 sequence reads: CAISDRGQLLSYEQYF. The CDR3 nucleotides read TGTGCCATCAGTGACCGGGGACAACTCCTTTCCTACGAGCAGTACTTC.

This clone was observed a few times. The chain employs TRBV11-2 and TRBJ1-1; D is undetermined. CDR1 is SGHAT, CDR2 FQNNGV, per germline. V dropped 4 bases and J dropped 2 bases, with 17 bases sitting between them. The CDR3 is 16 amino acids. This CDR3 reads CASSWRPRDINTEAFF. The CDR3, as DNA: TGTGCCAGCAGCTGGAGGCCCCGGGATATAAACACTGAAGCTTTCTTT.

The chain employs TRBV10-3 and TRBJ2-1, with 8 bases identical to TRBD2. Germline V CDR1 and CDR2: ENHRY, SYGVKD. This CDR3 has 15 residues. V shed 10 bases, J shed 0 bases, and the junction held 8 bases outside the gene matches. The CDR3: CATGELAVSYNEQFF. CDR3 bases: TGTGCCACCGGGGAACTAGCGGTCTCCTACAATGAGCAGTTCTTC.

V gene TRBV18 combines with J gene TRBJ1-5; TRBD1 aligns across 8 bases. With 3 bases clipped from V and 2 bases from J, the junction kept 9 bases outside the gene matches. Looked up from germline, CDR1 is KGHSH and CDR2 is LQKENI. The CDR3 extends over 17 amino acids. Here the CDR3 DNA reads TGTGCCAGCTCACCTGGCAGGGGGCGGTTTGGCAATCAGCCCCAGCATTTT. It translates to CASSPGRGRFGNQPQHF. Combining the CDR3 with reference TRBV18 and TRBJ1-5 gives the whole variable domain NAGVMQNPRHLVRRRGQEARLRCSPMKGHSHVYWYRQLPEEGLKFMVYLQKENIIDESGMPKERFSAEFPKEGPSILRIQQVVRGDSAAYFCASSPGRGRFGNQPQHFGDGTRLSIL.

This sequence joins TRBV18 and TRBJ2-3; D is unclear. Germline CDR1 is KGHSH and CDR2 is LQKENI. Trimming took off 4 bases at V and 2 bases at J, with 16 bases between the two ends. This CDR3 comprises 16 residues. The CDR3 sequence is CASSLYGVQITDTQYF. The CDR3 nucleotides are TGTGCCAGCTCACTCTATGGCGTACAGATCACAGATACGCAGTATTTT.

The CDR3 nucleotides are TGCAGTGCTAGTCTAGCGGTCGAGCAGTTCTTC. It codes for CSASLAVEQFF. J is TRBJ2-1 and V is TRBV20-1; the match to TRBD2 covers 7 bases. Germline values: CDR1 DFQATT, CDR2 SNEGSKA (reference sequence). There are 11 residues in the CDR3. V gave up 3 bases and J gave up 10 bases; unmatched junction bases: 3.

The V call is TRBV19, the J call TRBJ1-2; D is unresolved. Deletions cut 6 bases from V and 8 bases from J, with 16 bases between. The CDR3 covers 13 residues. Looked up from germline, CDR1 is LNHDA and CDR2 is SQIVND (reference sequence). The CDR3 sequence is CASSQTDREGYTF. The CDR3 nucleotides are TGTGCCAGTAGCCAAACTGACCGGGAGGGCTACACCTTC.

The rearrangement uses TRBV13 and TRBJ2-1; TRBD2 matches at 9 bases. The CDR3 has 21 residues. Germline values: CDR1 PRHDT, CDR2 FYEKMQ (reference sequence). V lost 2 bases and J lost 4; bases outside the gene matches: 21. The CDR3 sequence is CASSLLLAGAASYTIYNEQFF. In DNA, the CDR3 is TGTGCCAGCAGCTTACTGTTAGCGGGGGCAGCCTCCTATACGATTTACAATGAGCAGTTCTTC.

This chain connects TRBV4-1 to TRBJ2-5, with 7 bases aligning to TRBD2. The J call is doubtful: the DNA matches TRBJ2-7 better. CDR1 and CDR2 (germline): MGHRA, YSYEKL. The CDR3 sequence is 15 residues long. For the CDR3, the DNA is TGCGCCAGCAGCCCCTCGCCGGGAGGATCATACGAGCAGTACTTC. Its translation: CASSPSPGGSYEQYF.

This clone has a single count. This chain connects TRBV5-1 to TRBJ2-1, with 12 positions matching TRBD1. Looked up from germline, CDR1 is SGHRS and CDR2 is YFSETQ. Unmatched junction bases numbered 10, after V lost 0 bases and J lost 15 bases. The CDR3 totals 15 residues. CDR3 in amino acids: CASSLEGQGAEAPFF. The CDR3 coding sequence is TGCGCCAGCAGCTTGGAGGGACAGGGGGCGGAGGCTCCGTTCTTC.

This rearrangement joins TRBV18 to TRBJ1-1; TRBD1 aligns across 7 bases. Germline loops: CDR1 KGHSH, CDR2 LQKENI. CDR3 length: 15 amino acids. Trimming cost V 3 bases and J 3 bases; bases outside gene matches: 7. The CDR3 region has the DNA TGTGCCAGCTCACCGGGACAGAATGAACACACTGAAGCTTTCTTT. This translates into CASSPGQNEHTEAFF.

J is TRBJ2-7 and V is TRBV30; the D is unclear. Germline-derived CDR1 and CDR2 are GTSNPN and SVGIG (reference sequence). The CDR3 consists of 12 residues. V lost 0 bases to trimming and J lost 0 bases, with 3 bases between them. This CDR3 reads CAWSVLSYEQYF. The CDR3 nucleotides read TGTGCCTGGAGTGTACTCTCCTACGAGCAGTACTTC.

The chain carries TRBV4-2 and TRBJ2-3, with 7 nucleotides matching TRBD2. There are 13 residues in the CDR3. In germline, CDR1 is LGHNA, CDR2 YNFKEQ. V lost 5 bases and J lost 6; bases outside the gene matches: 5. CDR3 sequence (DNA): TGTGCCAGCAGCAGGGAGGGCCGGGATACGCAGTATTTT. Amino acids: CASSREGRDTQYF.

This clone was counted once. The J gene is TRBJ2-7, the V gene TRBV18, with no clear D. The CDR3 totals 14 residues. The germline gives CDR1 KGHSH, CDR2 LQKENI. V shed 2 bases and J shed 7 bases, with 15 bases lying between them. The CDR3 nucleotides are TGTGCCAGCTCACCAGGTCTAAACACGAGGGAGCAGTACTTC. Its protein is CASSPGLNTREQYF.

The chain uses TRBV5-1 and TRBJ2-5; TRBD2 matches at 12 bases. After removal of 4 bases from V and 1 base from J, the junction contained 5 bases not matched to a gene. The CDR3 consists of 16 residues. From germline, CDR1 is SGHRS and CDR2 YFSETQ. This CDR3 reads CASSRGTSGFQETQYF. CDR3 in DNA: TGCGCCAGCAGCCGCGGGACTAGCGGGTTCCAAGAGACCCAGTACTTC.

V is TRBV2 and J is TRBJ2-2, with 9 bases identical to TRBD1. The CDR3 totals 15 residues. The junction had 9 bases not matched to a gene; V was cut back by 7 bases and J by 6 bases. Germline values: CDR1 SNHLY, CDR2 FYNNEI. The CDR3 protein is CASTRGTGGPGELFF. The CDR3 DNA is TGTGCCAGCACCCGAGGAACAGGGGGCCCCGGGGAGCTGTTTTTT.

The chain is built from TRBV6-1 and TRBJ2-3; TRBD1 agrees at 7 bases. J was trimmed by 1 base and V by 6 bases; bases with no gene match: 7. Germline values: CDR1 MNHNS, CDR2 SASEGT. This CDR3 is built from 15 residues. DNA for the CDR3: TGTGCCAGCAGGACGACAGGGCTACGCACAGATACGCAGTATTTT. It specifies CASRTTGLRTDTQYF.